This TCR beta chain was identified in a study of PD-L1 blockade in urothelial cancer. Indicated time point: peripheral blood 6 weeks after treatment start. The junction had 4 bases not matched to a gene; V was cut back by 5 bases and J by 3 bases. CDR3 length: 13 amino acids. Germline CDR1 and CDR2: SGHTA and FQGNSA. Using immunoSEQ multiplex PCR, the repertoire was profiled, and TCRdb retains in-frame clones only, with some absent. The data show under 25,000 clones, more than 70% seen once. The TCR sequence derives from an older man with urothelial cancer. Sequencing used PBMCs, obtained around atezolizumab (anti-PD-L1) treatment. The rearrangement joins TRBV7-2 to TRBJ2-7; 7 bases align to TRBD1. The CDR3 here is CASSRDSLYEQYF. DNA for the CDR3: TGTGCCAGCAGCCGGGACAGCCTCTACGAGCAGTACTTC.